This is a list of T cell receptor beta chains from one sample in a study of radiation and T cells in renal cell carcinoma. Only in-frame clones appear in the TCRdb table, and some are missing; sequencing was by immunoSEQ multiplex PCR. The table lists 70,000 to 100,000 clones, approximately 80% of them singletons. This sample comprised blood, obtained from a patient whose treatment included radiotherapy and nephrectomy. These receptors all come from a man aged 55 to 70 with renal cell carcinoma. CDR3s include the opening cysteine and the closing phenylalanine or tryptophan.

j_gene | v_gene | CDR3aa
TRBJ2-5 | TRBV27 | CASSRLEGETQYF
TRBJ2-7 | TRBV28 | CASSATSGIAEQYF
TRBJ2-5 | TRBV2 | CASSSQGLAGGRETQYF
TRBJ2-1 | TRBV7-7 | CASSLGGGGINEQFF
TRBJ2-2 | TRBV7-2 | CASSLFPQGEGPGELFF
TRBJ2-7 | TRBV6-6 | CASRETEFYEQYF
TRBJ1-1 | TRBV6-5 | CASRIRGVNTEAFF
TRBJ2-3 | TRBV6-6 | CASRRDSGRIDTQYF
TRBJ2-1 | TRBV10-1 | CASSESGPYNEQFF
TRBJ1-1 | TRBV28 | CASGAVRDLNTEAFF
TRBJ2-7 | TRBV6-1 | CASTRTYEQYF
TRBJ2-2 | TRBV4-2 | CASSQGLVISLRGELFF
TRBJ1-1 | TRBV27 | CASSFSANTEAFF
TRBJ2-3 | TRBV19 | CASSRPTSGVDTDTQYF
TRBJ1-2 | TRBV5-6 | CASSLSGMSGGYTF
TRBJ2-2 | TRBV28 | CASSLGGTSTGELFF
TRBJ2-5 | TRBV18 | CASSPVGGQETQYF
TRBJ1-2 | TRBV28 | CASSPPGQIYGYTF
TRBJ2-3 | TRBV5-1 | CASSSRLAGSNIIDTQYF
TRBJ1-1 | TRBV19 | CASSIMGTTEAFF
TRBJ2-6 | TRBV29-1 | CSAALSGANVLTF
TRBJ1-4 | TRBV5-1 | CASSLQGSDEKLFF
TRBJ2-2 | TRBV11-3 | CASSLVGGDTGELFF
TRBJ1-4 | TRBV27 | CASSLWGGQGARLDEKLFF
TRBJ2-1 | TRBV4-3 | CASSHGPSGSKQFF
TRBJ2-7 | TRBV14 | CASSPLAGSEQYF
TRBJ2-5 | TRBV6-1 | CASSGTGGASPLETQYF
TRBJ1-2 | TRBV4-1 | CASSQDPNRAGYTF
TRBJ2-7 | TRBV6-1 | CASSEAKSGVSHEQYF
TRBJ1-4 | TRBV5-5 | CASSFQDGPRFF
TRBJ1-4 | TRBV29-1 | CSVEGEGLSLGEKLFF
TRBJ2-5 | TRBV5-6 | CASSLADRAWETQYF
TRBJ2-2 | TRBV7-2 | CASSLAGGANTGELFF
TRBJ2-7 | TRBV5-4 | CASSFTYQSYEQYF
TRBJ2-3 | TRBV27 | CASSLWGTRSTDTQYF
TRBJ2-5 | TRBV9 | CASSVGQAQETQYF